These 25 T cell receptor beta chains came from one sample sequenced in a study of blood T cell repertoires in COVID-19. Assay: immunoSEQ multiplex PCR; the TCRdb copy retains only in-frame clones and omits some. The sample yields approximately 300,000 clones, approximately 80% seen once. The sample taken for sequencing was peripheral blood. The receptors stem from a woman in her forties or fifties with active or convalescent COVID-19.

V and J are TRBV5-1 and TRBJ2-3, with TRBD2 matching over 11 bases. This CDR3 spans 16 amino acids. Trimming cost V 5 bases and J 6 bases; bases outside gene matches: 11. From germline, CDR1 is SGHRS and CDR2 YFSETQ. CDR3 sequence reads: CASRLAGVRRQDTQYF. The DNA for the CDR3 is TGCGCCAGCAGACTAGCGGGAGTAAGGCGACAGGATACGCAGTATTTT.

This clone appeared a single time. V gene TRBV6-5 combines with J gene TRBJ2-7; D may be TRBD1 (5 bases). The V gene's germline CDR1 is MNHEY and CDR2 SVGAGI. V lost 6 bases and J 1 base, leaving 13 bases between the germline ends. The CDR3 runs to 14 residues. The CDR3 nucleotides are TGTGCCAGCAGCCTAGTCAGGGTGTCCTACGAGCAGTACTTC. It yields the protein CASSLVRVSYEQYF.

The V and J genes are TRBV28 and TRBJ2-7, with 7 nucleotides matching TRBD1. Germline values: CDR1 MDHEN, CDR2 SYDVKM. The junction had 7 bases not matched to a gene; V was cut back by 7 bases and J by 1 base. The CDR3 is made up of 14 amino acids. CDR3 amino acids: CASNLGQYSYEQYF. In nucleotides, the CDR3 is TGTGCCAGCAACCTGGGACAGTATTCCTACGAGCAGTACTTC.

J is TRBJ2-7 and V is TRBV5-1; 10 bases line up with TRBD1. V gave up 4 bases and J gave up 3 bases; unmatched junction bases: 7. The V gene's germline CDR1 is SGHRS and CDR2 YFSETQ. The CDR3 extends over 15 amino acids. CDR3 bases: TGCGCCAGCAGCCCTGGGGGGGACAGGGGCTACGAGCAGTACTTC. The encoded protein is CASSPGGDRGYEQYF.

V and J are TRBV18 and TRBJ2-1; the match to TRBD2 covers 14 bases. The ends lost 4 bases at V and 7 bases at J; junction bases unmatched: 9. CDR1 and CDR2 (germline): KGHSH, LQKENI. The CDR3 loop spans 17 amino acids. The CDR3: CASSRSSTSGRANEQFF. In nucleotides, the CDR3 is TGTGCCAGCTCACGATCCTCGACTAGCGGGAGGGCGAATGAGCAGTTCTTC.

The chain couples TRBV11-2 to TRBJ1-2; D possibly corresponds to TRBD1 (5 bases). The V and J ends lost 4 bases and 4 bases respectively, with 13 bases between them. CDR3 length equals 14 residues. Per the germline V gene, CDR1 is SGHAT and CDR2 is FQNNGV. This CDR3 reads CASSSGGGFYGYTF. CDR3 DNA sequence: TGTGCCAGCAGCTCGGGCGGGGGATTCTATGGCTACACCTTC. The whole variable domain, filled in from reference TRBV11-2 and TRBJ1-2, reads EAGVAQSPRYKIIEKRQSVAFWCNPISGHATLYWYQQILGQGPKLLIQFQNNGVVDDSQLPKDRFSAERLKGVDSTLKIQPAKLEDSAVYLCASSSGGGFYGYTFGSGTRLTVV.

The chain links TRBV5-8 to TRBJ1-6; D call uncertain. Germline loops: CDR1 SGHTS, CDR2 YDEGEE. CDR3 length equals 13 residues. V gave up 1 base and J gave up 6 bases, with 5 bases separating them. The CDR3 DNA follows: TGTGCCAGCAGCTTGACAGCTAATTCACCCCTCCACTTT. It is translated as CASSLTANSPLHF.

The chain recombines TRBV5-1 with TRBJ1-3; D unclear. There are 15 residues in the CDR3. The V end lost 0 bases, the J end lost 2 bases, and 9 bases lay between the germline ends. Germline assignment: CDR1 SGHRS and CDR2 YFSETQ. As DNA, the CDR3 is TGCGCCAGCAGCTTGGGGTCGGGGACTGGAAACACCATATATTTT. This codes for CASSLGSGTGNTIYF.

The CDR3 protein is CAISERGGPKDTQYF. CDR3 nucleotide sequence: TGTGCCATCAGTGAAAGGGGAGGGCCAAAAGATACGCAGTATTTT. The V gene is TRBV10-3, the J gene TRBJ2-3; TRBD2 agrees at 7 bases. Per the germline V gene, CDR1 is ENHRY and CDR2 is SYGVKD. V was clipped by 3 bases and J by 5 bases; unmatched bases: 8. The CDR3 spans 15 residues.

The chain links TRBV19 to TRBJ2-1, with no clear D. Per germline, CDR1 LNHDA and CDR2 SQIVND (reference sequence). This CDR3 comprises 14 residues. The V end was cut by 3 bases, the J end by 5 bases, with 11 bases between. The CDR3 DNA reads as TGTGCCAGTAGTATTTCGCGGCTGAACAATGAGCAGTTCTTC. It yields the protein CASSISRLNNEQFF.

CDR3 loop: CASSLGGRRNSPLHF. CDR3 bases: TGTGCCAGCAGCTTAGGTGGCCGTCGAAATTCACCCCTCCACTTT. This chain uses TRBV7-8 with TRBJ1-6; D is ambiguous. The CDR3 is 15 residues long. In germline, CDR1 is SGHVS, CDR2 FQNEAQ. Trimming left V 1 base short and J 7 bases short, with 11 bases between.

The chain carries TRBV27 and TRBJ2-3; 9 bases are shared with TRBD2. The V and J ends lost 6 bases and 5 bases, in that order; junction bases with no gene match: 9. This CDR3 comprises 15 residues. Germline V gene lookup returns CDR1 MNHEY and CDR2 SMNVEV (reference sequence). The CDR3 DNA reads as TGTGCCAGCAGGCTCACGGGACTAGCAGGAGATACGCAGTATTTT. Translating gives CASRLTGLAGDTQYF.

The V and J genes are TRBV5-1 and TRBJ1-2, with 9 bases lining up with TRBD1. J gave up 4 bases and V 4 bases, and 11 bases lay outside the gene matches. Germline V gives CDR1 SGHRS, CDR2 YFSETQ. The CDR3 length is 16 residues. CDR3 in DNA: TGCGCCAGCAGCACCCGGGACAGGGCGACTGGCTATGGCTACACCTTC. Protein product: CASSTRDRATGYGYTF.

V gene TRBV5-1 combines with J gene TRBJ2-2, with D maybe TRBD2 (6 bases). V lost 1 base to trimming and J lost 0 bases, with 7 bases between them. Germline CDR1 is SGHRS and CDR2 is YFSETQ. The CDR3 has 15 residues. CDR3 sequence reads: CASSLTGANTGELFF. The DNA of the CDR3 is TGCGCCAGCAGCTTGACGGGGGCGAACACCGGGGAGCTGTTTTTT.

This rearrangement joins TRBV9 to TRBJ2-1; 9 bases align to TRBD2. With 4 bases clipped from V and 7 bases from J, the junction kept 6 bases outside the gene matches. CDR1 and CDR2 (germline): SGDLS, YYNGEE. The CDR3 is made up of 14 amino acids. The CDR3 DNA is TGTGCCAGCAGCTTTAGCGGGAGAGGGAATGAGCAGTTCTTC. As protein: CASSFSGRGNEQFF.

V and J are TRBV29-1 and TRBJ2-6, with TRBD1 matching over 10 bases. Looked up from germline, CDR1 is SQVTM and CDR2 is ANQGSEA. This CDR3 has 15 residues. Unmatched junction bases numbered 2, after V lost 6 bases and J lost 0 bases. CDR3 in amino acids: CSVGTGASGANVLTF. The CDR3 bases are TGCAGCGTCGGGACAGGGGCCTCTGGGGCCAACGTCCTGACTTTC. Looking up the rest from reference TRBV29-1 and TRBJ2-6 gives the full variable domain: SAVISQKPSRDICQRGTSLTIQCQVDSQVTMMFWYRQQPGQSLTLIATANQGSEATYESGFVIDKFPISRPNLTFSTLTVSNMSPEDSSIYLCSVGTGASGANVLTFGAGSRLTVL.

This clone appeared many times. V gene TRBV19 combines with J gene TRBJ2-5; the match to TRBD2 covers 11 bases. Germline trimming cut 3 bases from V and 7 bases from J; bases unmatched to any gene: 7. Germline CDR1 is LNHDA and CDR2 is SQIVND (reference sequence). The CDR3 contains 15 residues. Here the CDR3 reads CASSMLAGGGTTQYF. The CDR3, as DNA: TGTGCCAGTAGTATGCTAGCGGGGGGTGGGACGACCCAGTACTTC.

V usage is TRBV4-1 and J usage is TRBJ1-1; D is unresolved. Trimming took off 4 bases at V and 1 base at J, with 16 bases between the two ends. This CDR3 comprises 16 residues. Germline CDR1 MGHRA, CDR2 YSYEKL. The CDR3 coding sequence is TGCGCCAGCAGCCCAGGCAGCGGGCGGACGAACACTGAAGCTTTCTTT. It specifies CASSPGSGRTNTEAFF.

The CDR3 DNA reads TGCGCCAGCAGCTTCTTAGCGGGAGTTTCCTACGAGCAGTACTTC. Translating gives CASSFLAGVSYEQYF. V usage is TRBV5-1 and J usage is TRBJ2-7; 9 bases are shared with TRBD2. Germline loops: CDR1 SGHRS, CDR2 YFSETQ. The length of the CDR3 is 15 residues. With V trimmed by 2 bases and J by 1 base, 4 bases remained unmatched. Variable domain in full (rest from reference TRBV5-1 and TRBJ2-7): KAGVTQTPRYLIKTRGQQVTLSCSPISGHRSVSWYQQTPGQGLQFLFEYFSETQRNKGNFPGRFSGRQFSNSRSEMNVSTLELGDSALYLCASSFLAGVSYEQYFGPGTRLTVT.

The V gene is TRBV28, the J gene TRBJ2-7, with D tentatively TRBD2 (5 bases). The CDR3 length is 15 residues. Germline V lookup: CDR1 MDHEN, CDR2 SYDVKM. Trimming stripped 5 bases from V and 1 base from J, with 15 bases between. CDR3 protein: CASSHLGGGSYEQYF. The CDR3 nucleotides read TGTGCCAGCAGTCACTTGGGCGGAGGTTCCTACGAGCAGTACTTC.

This chain connects TRBV27 to TRBJ2-7; 9 bases are shared with TRBD1. CDR1 and CDR2 from the germline V gene are MNHEY and SMNVEV (reference sequence). This CDR3 spans 14 amino acids. Trimming cost V 4 bases and J 2 bases; bases outside gene matches: 3. The chain's CDR3 is CASSSRDRAYEQYF. DNA of the CDR3: TGTGCCAGCAGTTCCCGGGACAGGGCCTACGAGCAGTACTTC.

V usage is TRBV29-1 and J usage is TRBJ1-1, with TRBD1 identical over 9 bases. Losses at the gene ends were 7 bases for V and 3 bases for J; bases not matched to a gene: 6. The CDR3 covers 13 residues. The germline V gene has CDR1 SQVTM and CDR2 ANQGSEA. The DNA for the CDR3 is TGCAGCGGGGGGGACAGGGTTCACACTGAAGCTTTCTTT. Its protein is CSGGDRVHTEAFF.

The chain combines TRBV19 with TRBJ1-2, with 9 bases that match TRBD1. CDR1 is LNHDA, CDR2 SQIVND, per germline (reference sequence). This CDR3 region has 14 residues. J was trimmed by 6 bases and V by 5 bases; bases with no gene match: 7. CDR3 in DNA: TGTGCCAGTAGTTCGACAGGGGGTGGAAATGGCTACACCTTC. Encoded protein: CASSSTGGGNGYTF.

This chain links TRBV6-5 with TRBJ2-2; 8 bases agree with TRBD2. The CDR3 extends over 14 amino acids. Germline V gene lookup returns CDR1 MNHEY and CDR2 SVGAGI. Trimming at V came to 10 bases and at J to 7 bases, leaving 11 bases not matched to a gene. CDR3 loop: CATQRERRSGELFF. The CDR3 nucleotides read TGTGCCACTCAGCGGGAGAGGCGTAGCGGGGAGCTGTTTTTT.

A few counts support this clone. The V gene is TRBV6-5, the J gene TRBJ1-1; maybe TRBD1 (5 bases). V dropped 2 bases and J dropped 6 bases, with 13 bases sitting between them. This CDR3 has 14 residues. Germline values: CDR1 MNHEY, CDR2 SVGAGI. For the CDR3, the DNA is TGTGCCAGCAGTTACGAGGCAGGGAAGCCTGAAGCTTTCTTT. Translation gives CASSYEAGKPEAFF.